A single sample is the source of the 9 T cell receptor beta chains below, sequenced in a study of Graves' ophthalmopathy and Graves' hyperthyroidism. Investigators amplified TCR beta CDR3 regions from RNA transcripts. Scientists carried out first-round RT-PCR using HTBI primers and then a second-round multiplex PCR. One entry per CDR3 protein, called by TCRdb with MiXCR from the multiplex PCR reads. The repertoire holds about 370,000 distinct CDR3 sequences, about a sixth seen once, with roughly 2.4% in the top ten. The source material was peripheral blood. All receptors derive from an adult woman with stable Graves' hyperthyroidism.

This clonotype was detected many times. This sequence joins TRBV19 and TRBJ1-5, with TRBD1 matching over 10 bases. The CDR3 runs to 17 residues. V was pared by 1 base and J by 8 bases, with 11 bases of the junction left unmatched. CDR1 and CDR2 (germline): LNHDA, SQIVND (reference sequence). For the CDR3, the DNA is TGTGCCAGTAGTATAGGAACGGGGACAGGGGATGGGAAGCCCCAGCATTTT. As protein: CASSIGTGTGDGKPQHF.

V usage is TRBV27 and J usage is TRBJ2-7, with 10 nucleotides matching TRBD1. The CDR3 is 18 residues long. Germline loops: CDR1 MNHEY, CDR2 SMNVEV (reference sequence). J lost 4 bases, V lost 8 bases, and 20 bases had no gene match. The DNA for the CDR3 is TGTGCCAGCCCCATGGCCCGGGACAGGGGCCCCCCTACATACGAGCAGTACTTC. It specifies CASPMARDRGPPTYEQYF.

DNA for the CDR3: TGCAGCGTTGAACCGGGAGGGAAGTACGAGCAGTACTTC. This encodes CSVEPGGKYEQYF. The V gene is TRBV29-1, the J gene TRBJ2-7, with TRBD2 matching over 8 bases. Unmatched junction bases numbered 4, after V lost 2 bases and J lost 4 bases. The length of the CDR3 is 13 residues. Germline CDR1 and CDR2: SQVTM and ANQGSEA.

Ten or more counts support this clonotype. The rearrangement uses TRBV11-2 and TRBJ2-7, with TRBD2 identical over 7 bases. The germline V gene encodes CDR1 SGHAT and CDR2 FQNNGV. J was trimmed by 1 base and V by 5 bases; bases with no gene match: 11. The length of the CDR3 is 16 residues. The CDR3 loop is CASSPSRREFSYEQYF. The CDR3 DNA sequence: TGTGCCAGCAGCCCATCTAGGCGGGAGTTTTCCTACGAGCAGTACTTC. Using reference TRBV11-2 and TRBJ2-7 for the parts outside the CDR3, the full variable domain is EAGVAQSPRYKIIEKRQSVAFWCNPISGHATLYWYQQILGQGPKLLIQFQNNGVVDDSQLPKDRFSAERLKGVDSTLKIQPAKLEDSAVYLCASSPSRREFSYEQYFGPGTRLTVT.

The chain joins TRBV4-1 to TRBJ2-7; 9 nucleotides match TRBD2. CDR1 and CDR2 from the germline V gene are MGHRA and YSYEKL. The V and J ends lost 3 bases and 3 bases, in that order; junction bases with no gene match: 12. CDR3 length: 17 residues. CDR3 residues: CASSQHPSTSGNYEQYF. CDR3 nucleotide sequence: TGCGCCAGCAGCCAGCACCCATCGACTAGCGGAAACTACGAGCAGTACTTC.

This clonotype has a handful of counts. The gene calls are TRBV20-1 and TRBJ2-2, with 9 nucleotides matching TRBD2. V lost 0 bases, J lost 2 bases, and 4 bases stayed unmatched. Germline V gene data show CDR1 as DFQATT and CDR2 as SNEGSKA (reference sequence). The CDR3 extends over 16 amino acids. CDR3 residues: CSARDSGSINTGELFF. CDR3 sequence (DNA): TGCAGTGCTAGAGATAGCGGGAGTATAAACACCGGGGAGCTGTTTTTT.

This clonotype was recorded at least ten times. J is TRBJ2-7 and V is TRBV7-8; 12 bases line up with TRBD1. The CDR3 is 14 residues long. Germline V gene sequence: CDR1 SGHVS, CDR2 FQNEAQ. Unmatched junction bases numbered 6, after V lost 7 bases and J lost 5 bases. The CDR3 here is CASKWDRGLNEQYF. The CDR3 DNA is TGTGCCAGCAAATGGGACAGGGGGCTCAACGAGCAGTACTTC.

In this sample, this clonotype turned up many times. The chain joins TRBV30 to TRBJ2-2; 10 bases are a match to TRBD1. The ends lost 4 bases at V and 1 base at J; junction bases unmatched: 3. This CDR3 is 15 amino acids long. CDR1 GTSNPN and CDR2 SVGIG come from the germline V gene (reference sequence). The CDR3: CAWIDRGLNTGELFF. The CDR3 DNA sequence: TGTGCCTGGATCGACAGGGGGCTGAACACCGGGGAGCTGTTTTTT.

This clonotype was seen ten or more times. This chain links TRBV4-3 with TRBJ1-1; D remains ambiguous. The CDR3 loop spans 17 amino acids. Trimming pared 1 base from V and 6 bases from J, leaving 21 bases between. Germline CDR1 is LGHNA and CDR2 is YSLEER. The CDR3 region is CASSQVFSGEGFAEAFF. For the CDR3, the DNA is TGCGCCAGCAGCCAAGTTTTCAGCGGGGAGGGTTTCGCTGAAGCTTTCTTT.